This passage covers 22 T cell receptor beta chains from one sample sequenced in a study of T cell repertoires in cytomegalovirus infection. These receptors' targets are unknown. One entry per CDR3 protein, called by TCRdb with MiXCR from the reads. This table has about 740,000 distinct CDR3 sequences, around a third appearing once. Source: cultured PBMCs, taken from culture after CMV antigen stimulation. These receptor sequences come from a human donor in good health (CMV status not recorded). Some clones in this sample may be carry-over from other donors' samples.

The chain carries TRBV11-2 and TRBJ2-1; no firm D call. In germline, CDR1 is SGHAT, CDR2 FQNNGV. The CDR3 covers 15 residues. Trimming removed 1 base from V and 0 bases from J, with 7 bases in between. In DNA form, the CDR3 reads TGTGCCAGCAGCTTAGTCCCGAACTCCTACAATGAGCAGTTCTTC. This translates into CASSLVPNSYNEQFF.

This clonotype showed up just a few times. The chain recombines TRBV20-1 with TRBJ2-5, with TRBD2 as a possible D gene (6 bases). Germline-derived CDR1 and CDR2 are DFQATT and SNEGSKA (reference sequence). Trimming stripped 5 bases from V and 2 bases from J, with 9 bases between. This CDR3 spans 12 amino acids. CDR3 residues: CSAPDYQETQYF. DNA for the CDR3: TGCAGTGCTCCGGACTATCAAGAGACCCAGTACTTC.

This chain joins TRBV4-3 and TRBJ2-7; TRBD2 is a possible D gene (6 bases). Germline V gene sequence: CDR1 LGHNA, CDR2 YSLEER. This CDR3 contains 17 residues. The ends were cut back, 3 bases at V and 2 bases at J, with 20 bases in the middle. DNA for the CDR3: TGCGCCAGCAGCCACCAAACTAGGGAGGCTAAGCCCTACGAGCAGTACTTC. Its protein product is CASSHQTREAKPYEQYF.

J is TRBJ2-7 and V is TRBV6-2 or TRBV6-3; D ambiguous. This CDR3 spans 16 amino acids. Germline-derived CDR1 and CDR2 are MNHEY and SVGEGT. V gave up 8 bases and J gave up 0 bases, with 20 bases separating them. The CDR3 reads CASGENKQTNSYEQYF. The DNA of the CDR3 is TGTGCCAGCGGCGAGAACAAACAGACCAACTCCTACGAGCAGTACTTC.

This clonotype was counted between two and nine times. The V call is TRBV12-3 or TRBV12-4, the J call TRBJ1-2; D perhaps matches TRBD1 (6 bases). The V gene lost 2 bases and the J gene lost 7 bases, with 8 bases spanning the gap. This CDR3 contains 12 residues. CDR3 nucleotide sequence: TGTGCCAGCAGTTTAACAGGGTTTGGCTACACCTTC. Translating it yields CASSLTGFGYTF.

The chain joins TRBV4-1 to TRBJ1-6, with D perhaps matching TRBD1 (5 bases). V lost 0 bases and J 10 bases, leaving 16 bases between the germline ends. CDR1 and CDR2 (germline): MGHRA, YSYEKL. This CDR3 spans 16 amino acids. CDR3 DNA: TGCGCCAGCAGCCAAGATCCCGGGGCAGGATTGTCACCCCTCCACTTT. It yields the protein CASSQDPGAGLSPLHF.

The sample holds a few counts of this clonotype. The chain recombines TRBV7-9 with TRBJ2-3; no definite D call. The germline V and J ends were trimmed by 3 bases and 0 bases, with 10 bases remaining between them. Per the germline V gene, CDR1 is SEHNR and CDR2 is FQNEAQ (reference sequence). The CDR3 extends over 15 amino acids. The CDR3 coding sequence is TGTGCCAGCAGCTTGGCATGGCCTAGCACAGATACGCAGTATTTT. It is translated as CASSLAWPSTDTQYF.

The V call is TRBV12-5, the J call TRBJ2-2, with no clear D. Germline values: CDR1 LGHNT, CDR2 FRNRAP. V gave up 0 bases and J gave up 3 bases, with 5 bases separating them. The CDR3 has 14 amino acids. The DNA of the CDR3 is TGTGCTAGTGGTTTGGTCCAGGACACCGGGGAGCTGTTTTTT. Translating gives CASGLVQDTGELFF.

The rearrangement links TRBV7-2 to TRBJ2-7, with 10 positions matching TRBD1. Trimming took 0 bases from V and 3 from J; bases not matched to a gene: 5. This CDR3 comprises 16 residues. Germline V gene data show CDR1 as SGHTA and CDR2 as FQGNSA. CDR3 DNA: TGTGCCAGCAGCTTAGCGGAGACAGGGGGCAACTACGAGCAGTACTTC. This codes for CASSLAETGGNYEQYF.

In its sample, this clonotype was seen many times. The rearrangement uses TRBV7-2 and TRBJ2-3, with D perhaps matching TRBD1 (6 bases). The J call may be faulty, since TRBJ2-5 better matches the DNA end. CDR3 length equals 12 residues. Germline V gene sequence: CDR1 SGHTA, CDR2 FQGNSA. In DNA form, the CDR3 reads TGTGCCAGCAGCTCGCGCAGGGGGACCCAGTACTTC. Encoded protein: CASSSRRGTQYF.

This clonotype was seen more than once but under ten times. This sequence joins TRBV27 and TRBJ2-4, with a tentative D call TRBD2 (6 bases). V gave up 5 bases and J gave up 1 base, with 15 bases separating them. The germline V gene has CDR1 MNHEY and CDR2 SMNVEV (reference sequence). CDR3 length: 16 amino acids. As DNA, the CDR3 is TGTGCCAGCAGTAAACTAGCTCCTGAGGCCAAAAACATTCAGTACTTC. The encoded protein is CASSKLAPEAKNIQYF.

This chain links TRBV27 with TRBJ2-3; weak D call: TRBD2 (6 bases). Germline loops: CDR1 MNHEY, CDR2 SMNVEV (reference sequence). The germline V and J ends were trimmed by 4 bases and 4 bases, with 15 bases remaining between them. The CDR3 loop spans 15 amino acids. CDR3 in amino acids: CASSSLGGTPDTQYF. The CDR3 DNA follows: TGTGCCAGCAGTTCCCTTGGCGGGACCCCAGATACGCAGTATTTT.

The chain combines TRBV20-1 with TRBJ2-1, with 9 bases aligning to TRBD2. CDR1 DFQATT and CDR2 SNEGSKA come from the germline V gene (reference sequence). This CDR3 region has 16 residues. V was clipped by 0 bases and J by 6 bases; unmatched bases: 9. CDR3 nucleotide sequence: TGCAGTGCTAGAGATTGGATGCTAGCGGGATCCAATGAGCAGTTCTTC. Translating it yields CSARDWMLAGSNEQFF.

This clonotype came up a few times. The rearrangement links TRBV7-8 to TRBJ1-3; 9 bases align to TRBD1. The CDR3 consists of 17 residues. Trimming removed 3 bases from V and 4 bases from J; junction bases left unmatched: 10. Germline CDR1 is SGHVS and CDR2 is FQNEAQ. For the CDR3, the DNA is TGTGCCAGCAGCTTGGTCACTACGACAGGGGGGGGAAACACCATATATTTT. It is translated as CASSLVTTTGGGNTIYF.

This chain connects TRBV9 to TRBJ1-4; unclear D gene. The CDR3 covers 13 residues. Germline V gene sequence: CDR1 SGDLS, CDR2 YYNGEE. Trimming took 3 bases from V and 8 from J, leaving 11 bases between them. For the CDR3, the DNA is TGTGCCAGCAGCGATGGCAGCAGCGAAAAACTGTTTTTT. It is translated as CASSDGSSEKLFF.

The chain employs TRBV6-5 and TRBJ2-7; 8 nucleotides agree with TRBD2. This CDR3 has 18 residues. Losses at the gene ends were 2 bases for V and 3 bases for J; bases not matched to a gene: 15. Germline V lookup: CDR1 MNHEY, CDR2 SVGAGI. This CDR3 is CASSYARGGRGRRYEQYF. The CDR3 region has the DNA TGTGCCAGCAGTTACGCCCGGGGGGGTCGCGGGAGACGCTACGAGCAGTACTTC.

This clonotype was picked up a small number of times. The chain carries TRBV19 and TRBJ2-3; no clear D gene. CDR1 and CDR2 from the germline V gene are LNHDA and SQIVND (reference sequence). V shed 5 bases and J shed 1 base, with 13 bases lying between them. The CDR3 is made up of 15 amino acids. The CDR3 spells CASSPIGVGTDTQYF. The CDR3, as DNA: TGTGCCAGTAGTCCAATCGGAGTTGGCACAGATACGCAGTATTTT. The full variable domain, rest sourced from reference TRBV19 and TRBJ2-3, is DGGITQSPKYLFRKEGQNVTLSCEQNLNHDAMYWYRQDPGQGLRLIYYSQIVNDFQKGDIAEGYSVSREKKESFPLTVTSAQKNPTAFYLCASSPIGVGTDTQYFGPGTRLTVL.

In nucleotides, the CDR3 is TGTGCCAGCAGTTACGGACTGTACACAGATACGCAGTATTTT. This encodes CASSYGLYTDTQYF. The genes are TRBV6-5 and TRBJ2-3; a possible D gene is TRBD2 (5 bases). Germline CDR1 reads MNHEY; CDR2 reads SVGAGI. V dropped 2 bases and J dropped 2 bases, with 8 bases sitting between them. The CDR3 runs to 14 residues.

The J gene is TRBJ2-5, the V gene TRBV10-3, with a tentative D call TRBD2 (6 bases). CDR3 length equals 16 residues. The germline V gene has CDR1 ENHRY and CDR2 SYGVKD. Deletions cut 8 bases from V and 3 bases from J, with 22 bases between. The CDR3 DNA follows: TGTGCCATCCAAGAAGGAGGGCCCCGTCGTGAAGAGACCCAGTACTTC. Amino acid sequence: CAIQEGGPRREETQYF.

This clonotype was detected ten times or more. This chain connects TRBV7-8 to TRBJ2-1; D unresolved. Germline V gene lookup returns CDR1 SGHVS and CDR2 FQNEAQ. V lost 2 bases, J lost 1 base, and 6 bases lay in between. There are 14 residues in the CDR3. This CDR3 reads CASSLRESYNEQFF. The CDR3 DNA reads TGTGCCAGCAGCTTAAGGGAATCCTACAATGAGCAGTTCTTC.

This clonotype has a single count. The chain recombines TRBV12-3 or TRBV12-4 with TRBJ1-4; TRBD1 aligns across 7 bases. The CDR3 is made up of 14 amino acids. Trimming took 6 bases from V and 4 from J; bases not matched to a gene: 5. CDR3 loop: CASSRGQVNEKLFF. The CDR3 DNA reads TGTGCCAGCAGCCGCGGACAGGTTAATGAAAAACTGTTTTTT.

This chain connects TRBV12-3 or TRBV12-4 to TRBJ2-3, with D perhaps matching TRBD1 (6 bases). CDR3 length: 15 residues. V was cut by 6 bases and J by 0 bases, with 13 bases left in between. CDR3 amino acids: CASRKQGTSTDTQYF. In DNA, the CDR3 is TGTGCCAGCAGGAAACAGGGTACTAGCACAGATACGCAGTATTTT.